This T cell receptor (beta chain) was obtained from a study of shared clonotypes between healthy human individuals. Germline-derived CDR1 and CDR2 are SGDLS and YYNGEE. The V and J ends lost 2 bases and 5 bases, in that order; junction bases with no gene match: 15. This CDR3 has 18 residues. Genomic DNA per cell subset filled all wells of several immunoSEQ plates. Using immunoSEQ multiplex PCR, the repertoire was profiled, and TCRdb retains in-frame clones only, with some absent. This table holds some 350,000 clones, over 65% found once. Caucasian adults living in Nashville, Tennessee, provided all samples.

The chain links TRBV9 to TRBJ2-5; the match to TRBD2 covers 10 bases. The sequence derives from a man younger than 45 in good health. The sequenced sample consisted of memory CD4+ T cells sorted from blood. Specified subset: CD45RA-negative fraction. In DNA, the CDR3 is TGTGCCAGCAGCGTTTCTGCCTCGAGCGGGAGGGCCGACGAGACCCAGTACTTC. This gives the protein CASSVSASSGRADETQYF. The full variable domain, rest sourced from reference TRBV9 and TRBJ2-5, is DSGVTQTPKHLITATGQRVTLRCSPRSGDLSVYWYQQSLDQGLQFLIQYYNGEERAKGNILERFSAQQFPDLHSELNLSSLELGDSALYFCASSVSASSGRADETQYFGPGTRLLVL.